The 31 T cell receptor beta chains listed next were all sequenced from one sample in a study of shared clonotypes between healthy human individuals. The method was immunoSEQ multiplex PCR; TCRdb's version includes in-frame clones alone and lacks a portion of them. The table shows roughly 2 million clones, with approximately 96% occurring only once. The source material was naive CD4+ T cells sorted from blood. The sample's subset: CD45RA+ positively selected. These receptors were collected from a man aged 18 to 29 in good health.

V is TRBV5-1 and J is TRBJ2-7; the D gene is possibly TRBD2 (5 bases). The V gene's germline CDR1 is SGHRS and CDR2 YFSETQ. The CDR3 loop spans 14 amino acids. The V end lost 4 bases, the J end lost 1 base, and 12 bases lay between the germline ends. Here the CDR3 reads CASSAAGHSYEQYF. The CDR3, as DNA: TGCGCCAGCAGCGCGGCGGGCCATTCCTACGAGCAGTACTTC.

Written as DNA, the CDR3 is TGTGCCAGCAGTTTTCCGACTCCGGGACAGGGGATCGGCGGCTACACCTTC. Its translation is CASSFPTPGQGIGGYTF. The chain joins TRBV28 to TRBJ1-2; TRBD1 agrees at 10 bases. The V segment lost 3 bases and the J segment 8 bases; nucleotides outside the gene matches: 15. The length of the CDR3 is 17 residues. Germline V gene data show CDR1 as MDHEN and CDR2 as SYDVKM.

The J gene is TRBJ1-2, the V gene TRBV5-4; TRBD1 aligns across 10 bases. CDR1 and CDR2 (germline): SGHNT, YYREEE (reference sequence). The V and J ends lost 4 bases and 5 bases, in that order; junction bases with no gene match: 5. This CDR3 is built from 14 residues. The CDR3 DNA sequence: TGTGCCAGCAGCACGGACAGGGGGGGTTATGGCTACACCTTC. This encodes CASSTDRGGYGYTF.

The chain joins TRBV7-2 to TRBJ2-5; the D gene is possibly TRBD2 (7 bases). CDR3 length: 15 residues. Germline CDR1 SGHTA, CDR2 FQGNSA. Trimming took off 4 bases at V and 3 bases at J, with 15 bases between the two ends. The CDR3 loop reads CASSSRGGWEETQYF. The CDR3 nucleotides read TGTGCCAGCAGCTCTAGGGGGGGCTGGGAAGAGACCCAGTACTTC.

V usage is TRBV4-1 and J usage is TRBJ2-1, with 9 bases matching TRBD2. J lost 7 bases, V lost 1 base, and 8 bases had no gene match. This CDR3 has 16 residues. CDR1 and CDR2 (germline): MGHRA, YSYEKL. CDR3 amino acids: CASSQVQAGGPNEQFF. The CDR3 DNA is TGCGCCAGCAGCCAAGTACAAGCGGGAGGACCTAATGAGCAGTTCTTC.

In nucleotides, the CDR3 is TGTGCCAGCAGTACAGGGGGCTATAGCAATCAGCCCCAGCATTTT. It specifies CASSTGGYSNQPQHF. The chain has TRBV5-6 and TRBJ1-5; the match to TRBD1 covers 9 bases. This CDR3 region has 15 residues. V lost 5 bases and J lost 0; bases outside the gene matches: 3. Germline values: CDR1 SGHDT, CDR2 YYEEEE.

CDR3 sequence reads: CAISDLPQDTQYF. The DNA for the CDR3 is TGTGCCATCAGCGACCTCCCGCAAGATACGCAGTATTTT. The chain employs TRBV10-3 and TRBJ2-3, with D unclear. V shed 6 bases and J shed 5 bases, with 12 bases lying between them. Germline V CDR1 and CDR2: ENHRY, SYGVKD. The CDR3 loop spans 13 amino acids.

V usage is TRBV7-9 and J usage is TRBJ1-1; D may be TRBD1 (5 bases). From germline, CDR1 is SEHNR and CDR2 FQNEAQ (reference sequence). V was shortened by 5 bases and J by 1 base, with 11 bases between the two germline ends. The CDR3 length is 14 residues. CDR3 sequence reads: CASSGQTGNTEAFF. CDR3 bases: TGTGCCAGCAGCGGACAAACAGGGAACACTGAAGCTTTCTTT.

This chain uses TRBV29-1 with TRBJ2-2, with TRBD2 matching over 11 bases. The CDR3 loop spans 16 amino acids. V was clipped by 6 bases and J by 5 bases; unmatched bases: 11. Germline loops: CDR1 SQVTM, CDR2 ANQGSEA. CDR3 DNA: TGCAGCGTAATTTACCGCTTAGCGGGAGGGACCGGGGAGCTGTTTTTT. Its translation: CSVIYRLAGGTGELFF.

As for this clone: Distinct nucleotide sequences in the sample also encode this CDR3. This chain joins TRBV5-1 and TRBJ1-5, with a possible D match to TRBD1 (5 bases). Germline V CDR1 and CDR2: SGHRS, YFSETQ. The CDR3 spans 14 residues. The germline V and J ends were trimmed by 0 bases and 4 bases, with 8 bases remaining between them. CDR3 in DNA: TGCGCCAGCAGCTTGGTGGGGGGGAATCAGCCCCAGCATTTT. Its protein product is CASSLVGGNQPQHF. Filled out from reference TRBV5-1 and TRBJ1-5, the complete variable domain reads KAGVTQTPRYLIKTRGQQVTLSCSPISGHRSVSWYQQTPGQGLQFLFEYFSETQRNKGNFPGRFSGRQFSNSRSEMNVSTLELGDSALYLCASSLVGGNQPQHFGDGTRLSIL.

The chain is built from TRBV2 and TRBJ2-5, with 11 bases matching TRBD2. The CDR3 sequence is 17 residues long. Germline V lookup: CDR1 SNHLY, CDR2 FYNNEI. V trimming: 3 bases; J trimming: 0 bases; junction bases outside the gene matches: 6. The CDR3 loop reads CASSEASGGIDQETQYF. CDR3 nucleotide sequence: TGTGCCAGCAGTGAGGCTAGCGGGGGGATTGACCAAGAGACCCAGTACTTC.

The V gene is TRBV9, the J gene TRBJ2-4; 9 bases line up with TRBD1. The CDR3 length is 16 residues. The V gene end was trimmed by 4 bases and the J gene end by 2 bases; junction bases not matched to a gene: 7. Germline V gene lookup returns CDR1 SGDLS and CDR2 YYNGEE. The chain's CDR3 is CASSTGQGRPKNIQYF. The CDR3, as DNA: TGTGCCAGCAGCACCGGACAGGGGCGGCCCAAAAACATTCAGTACTTC.

The CDR3 nucleotides read TGTGCCAGCAGCCGGAAGGTGGGGACAAACATTCAGTACTTC. Translated, it gives CASSRKVGTNIQYF. J is TRBJ2-4 and V is TRBV6-5; perhaps D is TRBD1 or TRBD2 (5 bases each). Trimming stripped 6 bases from V and 6 bases from J, with 15 bases between. Germline V gene data show CDR1 as MNHEY and CDR2 as SVGAGI. The length of the CDR3 is 14 residues.

V is TRBV30 and J is TRBJ2-6; D ambiguous. With 3 bases removed from V and 0 bases from J, the gap between germline ends came to 6 bases. Germline-derived CDR1 and CDR2 are GTSNPN and SVGIG (reference sequence). The CDR3 spans 14 residues. In nucleotides, the CDR3 is TGTGCCTGGAGAGGGCTCTCTGGGGCCAACGTCCTGACTTTC. It translates to CAWRGLSGANVLTF. The full variable domain, its missing parts supplied by reference TRBV30 and TRBJ2-6, is SQTIHQWPATLVQPVGSPLSLECTVEGTSNPNLYWYRQAAGRGLQLLFYSVGIGQISSEVPQNLSASRPQDRQFILSSKKLLLSDSGFYLCAWRGLSGANVLTFGAGSRLTVL.

V gene TRBV7-9 combines with J gene TRBJ1-6; no firm D call. Germline V CDR1 and CDR2: SEHNR, FQNEAQ (reference sequence). CDR3 length: 14 amino acids. Trimming removed 7 bases from V and 8 bases from J, with 15 bases in between. CDR3 sequence: CASTRFSSDSPLHF. The CDR3 nucleotides are TGTGCCAGCACCAGGTTTAGTTCGGATTCACCCCTCCACTTT. The variable domain in full, with the rest retrieved from reference TRBV7-9 and TRBJ1-6, is DTGVSQNPRHKITKRGQNVTFRCDPISEHNRLYWYRQTLGQGPEFLTYFQNEAQLEKSRLLSDRFSAERPKGSFSTLEIQRTEQGDSAMYLCASTRFSSDSPLHFGNGTRLTVT.

The genes are TRBV5-6 and TRBJ1-1; D not certain. Germline V lookup: CDR1 SGHDT, CDR2 YYEEEE. V was pared by 0 bases and J by 5 bases, with 14 bases between. The CDR3 is 15 amino acids. The CDR3 spells CASSLDWMGRTEAFF. The DNA for the CDR3 is TGTGCCAGCAGCTTGGATTGGATGGGTCGAACTGAAGCTTTCTTT.

V is TRBV19 and J is TRBJ2-6; either TRBD1 or TRBD2 may fit D (5 bases each). CDR3 size: 16 residues. Trimming removed 4 bases from V and 0 bases from J, with 10 bases in between. The germline CDR1 and CDR2 sequences are LNHDA and SQIVND (reference sequence). The CDR3 nucleotides are TGTGCCAGTAGTACGGGACCTATCTCTGGGGCCAACGTCCTGACTTTC. Translating it yields CASSTGPISGANVLTF.

V gene TRBV10-3 combines with J gene TRBJ2-1; 12 nucleotides agree with TRBD2. V lost 9 bases, J lost 5 bases, and 2 bases stayed unmatched. The CDR3 has 13 amino acids. Germline V lookup: CDR1 ENHRY, CDR2 SYGVKD. The CDR3 here is CAIRTSGDNEQFF. The CDR3 bases are TGTGCCATACGGACTAGCGGGGACAATGAGCAGTTCTTC.

V is TRBV27 and J is TRBJ2-5; D is possibly TRBD2 (5 bases). Trimming cost V 2 bases and J 4 bases, with 11 bases left between them. CDR1 is MNHEY, CDR2 SMNVEV, per germline (reference sequence). The CDR3 spans 14 residues. CDR3 in amino acids: CASSLRGNGETQYF. CDR3 bases: TGTGCCAGCAGTTTACGGGGAAATGGAGAGACCCAGTACTTC.

V is TRBV30 and J is TRBJ1-2; 10 bases are shared with TRBD1. V lost 4 bases to trimming and J lost 8 bases; unmatched junction nucleotides: 7. Germline-derived CDR1 and CDR2 are GTSNPN and SVGIG (reference sequence). CDR3 size: 13 residues. The CDR3 region is CAWKPGDRGGYTF. CDR3 in DNA: TGTGCCTGGAAGCCCGGGGACAGGGGAGGCTACACCTTC.

This clone is a singleton in its sample. This chain links TRBV14 with TRBJ2-4; possible D gene TRBD1, 5 bases. CDR1 and CDR2 (germline): SGHDN, FVKESK. Trimming removed 4 bases from V and 5 bases from J, with 15 bases in between. CDR3 length: 15 residues. CDR3 protein: CASSRKDTVQNIQYF. CDR3 DNA: TGTGCCAGCAGCCGGAAGGACACAGTCCAAAACATTCAGTACTTC.

This rearrangement joins TRBV5-1 to TRBJ2-3, with TRBD2 as a possible D gene (6 bases). The CDR3 has 14 residues. Germline lookup yields CDR1 SGHRS and CDR2 YFSETQ. V lost 0 bases and J lost 5, with 10 bases in between. The CDR3 DNA sequence: TGCGCCAGCAGCTTGGATATGGGGGGAGATACGCAGTATTTT. Amino acids: CASSLDMGGDTQYF.

The chain combines TRBV2 with TRBJ2-1; 12 bases are a match to TRBD2. V trimming: 6 bases; J trimming: 12 bases; junction bases outside the gene matches: 3. The germline CDR1 and CDR2 sequences are SNHLY and FYNNEI. This CDR3 contains 12 residues. The CDR3 reads CASRLAGGVQFF. CDR3 DNA sequence: TGTGCCAGCAGGCTAGCGGGGGGGGTGCAGTTCTTC.

The V call is TRBV7-2, the J call TRBJ2-1; D gene unclear. This CDR3 region has 15 residues. V shed 5 bases and J shed 2 bases, with 13 bases lying between them. Germline V lookup: CDR1 SGHTA, CDR2 FQGNSA. The CDR3 loop is CASSPPGLTYNEQFF. CDR3 nucleotide sequence: TGTGCCAGCAGCCCCCCCGGGCTTACCTACAATGAGCAGTTCTTC.

The rearrangement joins TRBV10-1 to TRBJ1-5, with TRBD1 identical over 9 bases. From germline, CDR1 is WNHNN and CDR2 SYGVQD (reference sequence). This CDR3 comprises 13 residues. V gave up 4 bases and J gave up 6 bases; unmatched junction bases: 1. The CDR3 DNA reads as TGCGCCAGCAGTGCGGGACAGGGTCAGCCCCAGCATTTT. Protein sequence: CASSAGQGQPQHF.

This clone was detected only once. V usage is TRBV6-5 and J usage is TRBJ2-1; D is possibly TRBD2 (6 bases). The CDR3 sequence is 15 residues long. CDR1 is MNHEY and CDR2 is SVGAGI in the germline V gene. Trimming removed 7 bases from V and 0 bases from J, with 13 bases in between. The CDR3 here is CASIGGESSYNEQFF. For the CDR3, the DNA is TGTGCCAGCATAGGCGGGGAGAGCTCCTACAATGAGCAGTTCTTC.

This clone occurred a few times. The chain links TRBV19 to TRBJ1-2; D is unclear. This CDR3 spans 14 amino acids. CDR1 is LNHDA, CDR2 SQIVND, per germline (reference sequence). V was clipped by 7 bases and J by 8 bases, with 20 bases between them. The CDR3 sequence is CASTDSIASRGYTF. The CDR3 DNA is TGTGCCAGTACTGATTCGATCGCTTCCCGAGGCTACACCTTC. The variable domain in full, with the rest retrieved from reference TRBV19 and TRBJ1-2, is DGGITQSPKYLFRKEGQNVTLSCEQNLNHDAMYWYRQDPGQGLRLIYYSQIVNDFQKGDIAEGYSVSREKKESFPLTVTSAQKNPTAFYLCASTDSIASRGYTFGSGTRLTVV.

The chain uses TRBV10-3 and TRBJ2-5, with D unclear. CDR3 length: 13 amino acids. V lost 4 bases to trimming and J lost 1 base, with 7 bases between them. Germline assignment: CDR1 ENHRY and CDR2 SYGVKD. CDR3 in DNA: TGTGCCATCAGTGCCCCAACCCAAGAGACCCAGTACTTC. Encoded protein: CAISAPTQETQYF.

The rearrangement links TRBV15 to TRBJ1-5, with D unclear. The CDR3 is 12 amino acids. Germline V CDR1 and CDR2: LNHNV, YYDKDF (reference sequence). Trimming stripped 5 bases from V and 5 bases from J, with 7 bases between. CDR3 bases: TGTGCCACCAGCCACATAGATCAGCCCCAGCATTTT. It yields the protein CATSHIDQPQHF.

The chain recombines TRBV6-5 with TRBJ2-1; D possibly matches TRBD1 or TRBD2 (5 bases each). The ends were cut back, 6 bases at V and 9 bases at J, with 12 bases in the middle. The CDR3 spans 12 residues. Germline V lookup: CDR1 MNHEY, CDR2 SVGAGI. In DNA, the CDR3 is TGTGCCAGCAGCCCCACGGGACGTGAGCAGTTCTTC. Its protein product is CASSPTGREQFF.

The chain uses TRBV6-1 and TRBJ2-3, with a possible D match to TRBD1 (5 bases). Trimming shortened V by 2 bases and J by 4 bases, and 7 bases separated the two germline ends. The CDR3 totals 13 residues. Germline V gene lookup returns CDR1 MNHNS and CDR2 SASEGT. The CDR3 here is CASSESTADTQYF. The CDR3 coding sequence is TGTGCCAGCAGTGAATCGACAGCAGATACGCAGTATTTT.